This is a list of T cell receptor beta chains from one sample in a study of metastatic and nonmetastatic thyroid tumors. TCRdb re-called the PCR reads via MiXCR. Of tens of thousands of clones listed, roughly 30% are singletons. The sample taken for sequencing was blood. The receptors come from a female donor with papillary thyroid cancer or a benign thyroid nodule (not recorded which). Some clones in this sample may be carry-over from other donors' samples. CDR3s include the opening cysteine and the closing phenylalanine or tryptophan. D genes are given only for firm matches. The listing skips clone size in some rows; elsewhere it reads once, few, many or a size class.

TRBV18	TRBD1	.	TRBJ2-3	TGTGCCAGCTCACCTTACGGTGGGACAGATTCGCAGTATTTT	CASSPYGGTDSQYF
TRBV30	.	.	TRBJ2-1	TGTGCCTTGAGGGGAGGCGTCAGTGAGCAGTTCTTC	CALRGGVSEQFF
TRBV10-2	TRBD1	.	TRBJ1-1	TGCGCCAGCAGGGGGGTCAGGACAGGAGGGTTTAACACTGAAGCTTTCTTT	CASRGVRTGGFNTEAFF
TRBV5-4	TRBD1	few	TRBJ2-1	TGTGCCAGCAGCGCGGGCGGGACAGGCAATGAGCAGTTCTTC	CASSAGGTGNEQFF
TRBV25-1	.	many	TRBJ2-5	TGTGCCAGCAGTCCCCCCAGCGGACTCCAAGAGACCCAGTACTTC	CASSPPSGLQETQYF
TRBV6-1	TRBD1	many	TRBJ2-5	TGTGCCAGCAGCCCGCCGGGACAGGGCCGAGGAGAGACCCAGTACTTC	CASSPPGQGRGETQYF
TRBV19	.	many	TRBJ2-3	TGTGCCAGTCGGAGGGAGGGGGACGGGAATACGCAGTATTTT	CASRREGDGNTQYF
TRBV4-1	.	.	TRBJ1-6	TGCGCCAGCAGACGAGGGGAACGTCAACCCCTCCACTTT	CASRRGERQPLHF
TRBV11-3	.	many	TRBJ2-3	TGTGCCAGCAGGGGGGCGACAGATACGCAGTATTTT	CASRGATDTQYF
TRBV28	.	few	TRBJ2-7	TGTGCCAGCAGTTTAGAGCCTAACGAGCAGTACTTC	CASSLEPNEQYF
TRBV6-1	TRBD1	many	TRBJ1-2	TGTGCCAGCAGTGAAGCTTTCGGACAGGGGATTTATGGCTACACCTTC	CASSEAFGQGIYGYTF
TRBV27	TRBD2	many	TRBJ2-7	TGTGCCAGCAGTTTCCTTGGGAGGGATGGCAACGAGCAGTACTTC	CASSFLGRDGNEQYF
TRBV27	.	many	TRBJ2-3	TGTGCCAGCAGTTTCAGGGAATTGGGCACAGATACGCAGTATTTT	CASSFRELGTDTQYF
TRBV9	TRBD1	many	TRBJ1-5	TGTGCCCCCCCGGGGACAGGGGGCGATCAGCCCCAGCATTTT	CAPPGTGGDQPQHF
TRBV5-1	.	.	TRBJ1-1	TGCGCCAGCAGCTTGGGCCGGAGCAACCCTGAAGCTTTCTTT	CASSLGRSNPEAFF
TRBV27	.	many	TRBJ1-4	TGTGCCAGCAGCCCAAGCCCCTGGGAATGGGAAAAACTGTTTTTT	CASSPSPWEWEKLFF
TRBV25-1	.	many	TRBJ1-1	TGTGCCAGCAGTGACAGGGTTCACACTGAAGCTTTCTTT	CASSDRVHTEAFF
TRBV6-4	TRBD2	medium-sized	TRBJ2-1	TGTGCCAGCAGTGACTCGAGCGGGAGTTACAATGAGCAGTTCTTC	CASSDSSGSYNEQFF
TRBV6-2/TRBV6-3	TRBD1	many	TRBJ1-1	TGTGCCAGCAGGGATTTGGACAGGGCCGTCACTGAAGCTTTCTTT	CASRDLDRAVTEAFF
TRBV5-6	TRBD1	many	TRBJ2-7	TGTGCCAGCAGCACCGGGACAGGATTTTACGAGCAGTACTTC	CASSTGTGFYEQYF
TRBV6-1	.	few	TRBJ2-7	TGTGCCAGCAGTGAAGGTTATGGCGGCTCCTACGAGCAGTACTTC	CASSEGYGGSYEQYF
TRBV10-3	TRBD1	many	TRBJ2-3	TGTGCCATCAGCCAGAGGACAGGGGACGGCACAGATACGCAGTATTTT	CAISQRTGDGTDTQYF
TRBV10-3	.	once	TRBJ2-1	TGTGCCATCAGTTCGACCCTGGGGGGAAGCTGGAGGGGTCTGTTCTTC	CAISSTLGGSWRGLFF
TRBV28	TRBD1	.	TRBJ1-6	TGTGCCAGCAGGGGGACAGAACCAACCAATTCACCCCTCCACTTT	CASRGTEPTNSPLHF
TRBV15	TRBD2	.	TRBJ2-5	TGTGCCACCAGCAGGGCTGGACTAGCGGGTTTCCAAGAGACCCAGTACTTC	CATSRAGLAGFQETQYF
TRBV20-1	.	.	TRBJ1-1	TGCAGTGCTACACCGAGGATGAACTATGAACCTTTCTTT	CSATPRMNYEPFF
TRBV9	.	.	TRBJ2-3	TGTGCCAGCAGCTTCGGGGGCGGAGCAGATACGCAGTATTTT	CASSFGGGADTQYF
TRBV18	.	many	TRBJ2-7	TGTGCCAGCTCAAGGCAGGGCAGCTACGAGCAGTACTTC	CASSRQGSYEQYF
TRBV20-1	TRBD2	many	TRBJ2-7	TGCAGTGCCCAAAAGACTAGCGGGATGAGGCATTACGAGCAGTACTTC	CSAQKTSGMRHYEQYF
TRBV6-1	.	.	TRBJ2-1	TGTGCCAGCAGTGATATATGGAATGAGCAGTTCTTC	CASSDIWNEQFF
TRBV30	.	many	TRBJ2-7	TGTGCCTGGAGTTTGGACTCGTCCTACGAGCAGTACTTC	CAWSLDSSYEQYF
TRBV7-2	.	many	TRBJ2-1	TGTGCCAGCAGCTACAACCGTGGTGAGCAGTTCTTC	CASSYNRGEQFF
TRBV11-2	.	.	TRBJ1-2	TGTGCCAGCAGCTTAGGGCACCAATATGGCTACACCTTC	CASSLGHQYGYTF
TRBV29-1	TRBD2	many	TRBJ2-1	TGCAGCGCCCGGACTAGCGGGGGGTACAATGAGCAGTTCTTC	CSARTSGGYNEQFF
TRBV6-4	.	few	TRBJ2-5	TGTGCCAGCAGTTGGATTGACAGTCAAGAGACCCAGTACTTC	CASSWIDSQETQYF
TRBV20-1	.	.	TRBJ1-5	TGCAGTGTTAGTCGGACATCTAGCACTCAGCCCCAGCATTTT	CSVSRTSSTQPQHF
TRBV19	.	many	TRBJ2-3	TGTGCCAGTAGTATACAGGTATCCACAGATACGCAGTATTTT	CASSIQVSTDTQYF
TRBV3-1	.	.	TRBJ1-4	TGTGCCAGCAGCCAAGTACAGGAGGAAACTACTGAAAAACTGTTTTTT	CASSQVQEETTEKLFF
TRBV7-2	TRBD1	many	TRBJ1-5	TGTGCCAGCAGCTCTTATGTGGACAGGTTAATCAGCCCCCAGCATTTT	CASSSYVDRLISPQHF
TRBV6-1	.	.	TRBJ2-3	TGTGCCAGCAGTGAAAGGACGGTGAGCACAGATACGCAGTATTTT	CASSERTVSTDTQYF
TRBV6-1	.	.	TRBJ2-1	TGTGCCAGCAGTGAATCATGGGGTACCTTCTACAATGAGCAGTTCTTC	CASSESWGTFYNEQFF
TRBV20-1	TRBD2	.	TRBJ2-3	TGCAGTTCACAGCGGGGTAGCAGCACAGATACGCAGTATTTT	CSSQRGSSTDTQYF
TRBV11-2	TRBD1	.	TRBJ2-7	TGTGCCAGCAGCAGAGGACAGGGAAGAGGCGAGCAGTACTTC	CASSRGQGRGEQYF
TRBV6-1	.	few	TRBJ2-7	TGTGCCAGCAGTTTTACGGGTGCCGGGGAGCAGTACTTC	CASSFTGAGEQYF
TRBV7-2	.	.	TRBJ2-3	TGTGCCAGCATCTCAGTGGGCTTTAGCCCAACGCAGTATTTT	CASISVGFSPTQYF
TRBV12-3/TRBV12-4	.	few	TRBJ1-5	TGTGCCAGCAGGCCGGGGACGGCTAGCAATCAGCCCCAGCCATTT	CASRPGTASNQPQPF
TRBV7-2	.	few	TRBJ1-5	TGTGCCAGCAGCTTTGCGGGCGATCAGCCCCAGCATTTT	CASSFAGDQPQHF
TRBV29-1	.	many	TRBJ2-5	TGCAGCGTTGTAGGGTGGGGAGAGACCCAGTACTTC	CSVVGWGETQYF
TRBV30	.	.	TRBJ1-4	TGTGCCTGGAGTAGGGGACGGTATAATGAAACACCGTTTTTT	CAWSRGRYNETPFF
TRBV12-3/TRBV12-4	.	.	TRBJ1-5	TGTGCCAGCAGTCCGTGGACGGCTCGCAATCAGCCCCAGCATTTT	CASSPWTARNQPQHF
TRBV14	.	many	TRBJ2-1	TGTGCCAGCAGCCAAGATTGGGGGAGTGAGCAGTTCTTC	CASSQDWGSEQFF
TRBV6-2/TRBV6-3	TRBD2	few	TRBJ2-1	TGTGCCAGCAGTTACCCTACGGGACTATTGACTGAGCAGTTCTTC	CASSYPTGLLTEQFF
TRBV6-1	.	.	TRBJ1-2	TGTGCCAGCAGTGAAGCCCGGGGGACTACAAACTATTGCTACACCTTC	CASSEARGTTNYCYTF
TRBV15	TRBD2	many	TRBJ2-1	TGTGCCACCAGCACCTACGGGACTAGCAGGTACAATGAGCAGTTCTTC	CATSTYGTSRYNEQFF
TRBV5-1	.	few	TRBJ2-5	TGCGCCAGCAGAAAGGGCCGGGCGGGCGCGGTAGAGACCCAGTACTTC	CASRKGRAGAVETQYF
TRBV7-9	.	many	TRBJ1-1	TGTGCCAGCAGCTTTCAAGGGAACACTGAAGCTTTCTTT	CASSFQGNTEAFF